This T cell receptor (beta chain) was observed in a study of blood T cell repertoires in COVID-19. Looking at the study overall: Italy, Spain and the United States were the sources of the convalescent and acute COVID-19 samples. PBMCs, B-cell-depleted T cells, or T cells provided the cDNA or gDNA that made up the material.

Trimming took off 6 bases at V and 14 bases at J, with 20 bases between the two ends. The CDR3 length is 12 residues. Germline V gives CDR1 SQVTM, CDR2 ANQGSEA. This clone was seen a handful of times. Study processing details: The assay estimated nucleated cells by amplifying reference gene primers. Produced via immunoSEQ multiplex PCR; TCRdb's table is partial and in-frame only. V and J calls and clone size are as listed in that table; D and trimming were resolved from the DNA. The sample holds about 46,000 clones, about four fifths seen once. The clonotype was recovered from a woman older than 75 with acute or convalescent COVID-19. The chain carries TRBV29-1 and TRBJ2-1, with D perhaps TRBD1 (6 bases). The sequenced material came from peripheral blood. In nucleotides, the CDR3 is TGCAGCGTGGCTGCCCCGGGACAAGCGAAGTTCTTC. This codes for CSVAAPGQAKFF.